The rows below give T cell receptor beta chains drawn from one sample of a study of early T cells in non-severe SARS-CoV-2 infection. Via MiXCR, TCRdb re-called the 5' RACE reads, giving one row per CDR3 protein. The sample shows some 71,000 distinct CDR3 sequences, 9.5% to 12% of them seen only once. The material was whole blood, obtained at baseline. The receptors were sampled from an adult who was a healthcare worker with PCR-confirmed SARS-CoV-2 infection or an uninfected control (not recorded which). The CDR3 runs from the conserved cysteine through the conserved F or W. A D gene is named only where the DNA matches it firmly. Rows may omit the clone size; those that give it use once, few, many or a size class.

abundance | j_gene | d_gene | v_gene | len | CDR3nt | CDR3aa
. | TRBJ1-5 | TRBD1 | TRBV2 | 17 | TGTGCCAGCAGTGAAGCCCGGACAGGACATAGCAATCAGCCCCAGCATTTT | CASSEARTGHSNQPQHF
. | TRBJ2-1 | . | TRBV6-4 | 14 | TGTGCCAGCAAGGTGGAGAGCTCCTACAATGAGCAGTTCTTC | CASKVESSYNEQFF
many | TRBJ2-7 | . | TRBV12-5 | 13 | TGTGCTAGTGGTTTGTACAGAGCCTACGAGCAGTACTTC | CASGLYRAYEQYF
few | TRBJ2-2 | . | TRBV12-3/TRBV12-4 | 15 | TGTGCCAGCAGTCCCCGGGGGGCTGGCACCGGGGAGCTGTTTTTT | CASSPRGAGTGELFF
. | TRBJ2-3 | . | TRBV6-2/TRBV6-3 | 12 | TGTGCCAGCAGGGTGCGCACAGATACGCAGTATTTT | CASRVRTDTQYF
. | TRBJ2-7 | TRBD2 | TRBV20-1 | 17 | TGCAGTGCCACGCTGTGGCTTAGCGGGAGTGGAGCCTACGAGCAGTACTTC | CSATLWLSGSGAYEQYF
few | TRBJ2-3 | TRBD2 | TRBV29-1 | 13 | TGCAGCGCTCCACTAGCGGGGGCAGATACGCAGTATTTT | CSAPLAGADTQYF
few | TRBJ1-2 | . | TRBV4-2 | 15 | TGTGCCAGCAGCACACAGGGTTCTATCGACTATGGCTACACCTTC | CASSTQGSIDYGYTF
. | TRBJ2-1 | . | TRBV14 | 16 | TGTGCCAGCAGCCACCTCCCGGGACTCCCCTACAATGAGCAGTTCTTC | CASSHLPGLPYNEQFF
many | TRBJ2-4 | . | TRBV7-8 | 17 | TGTGCCAGCAGCCGCGAACCGGGTGGGCTAGCCAAAAACATTCAGTACTTC | CASSREPGGLAKNIQYF
many | TRBJ2-1 | . | TRBV7-9 | 16 | TGTGCCAGCAGCTCTGGGATGTCAAGCTCCTACAATGAGCAGTTCTTC | CASSSGMSSSYNEQFF
. | TRBJ2-7 | . | TRBV6-6 | 12 | TGTGCCAGCAGTTACGGGGGATCACGGGAGTACTTC | CASSYGGSREYF
few | TRBJ2-7 | . | TRBV6-2/TRBV6-3 | 16 | TGTGCCAGCAGTTATGGCCAGGGTCGAATCCATTACGAGCAGTACTTC | CASSYGQGRIHYEQYF
. | TRBJ2-5 | TRBD2 | TRBV11-2 | 16 | TGTGCCAGCAGCTTTTTGTCTAGCGGGGCCTGGGAGACCCAGTACTTC | CASSFLSSGAWETQYF
few | TRBJ1-1 | . | TRBV7-2 | 13 | TGTGCCAGCAGCTTAACGGCTGACACTGAAGCTTTCTTT | CASSLTADTEAFF
many | TRBJ2-1 | TRBD2 | TRBV12-3/TRBV12-4 | 16 | TGTGCCAGCAGCAAGACTAGCGGGGGGTACTACAATGAGCAGTTCTTC | CASSKTSGGYYNEQFF
. | TRBJ1-5 | . | TRBV19 | 13 | TGTGCCAGTAGTAGTCTGAGCAATCAGCCCCAGCATTTT | CASSSLSNQPQHF
few | TRBJ2-3 | . | TRBV12-3/TRBV12-4 | 13 | TGTGCCAGCACCCCCCGGCCGACAGATACGCAGTATTTT | CASTPRPTDTQYF
few | TRBJ2-3 | . | TRBV20-1 | 15 | TGCAGTGCTAGAGCGGGGGGCTTCAGCACAGATACGCAGTATTTT | CSARAGGFSTDTQYF
few | TRBJ2-3 | TRBD1 | TRBV20-1 | 17 | TGCAGTGCCCTACCAATCGGACAGGGGGGTGGCACAGATACGCAGTATTTT | CSALPIGQGGGTDTQYF
. | TRBJ1-2 | TRBD1 | TRBV30 | 14 | TGTGCCTGGCGTAGGACAGGGGTGAGGCAAGGCTACACCTTC | CAWRRTGVRQGYTF
many | TRBJ2-3 | TRBD2 | TRBV6-4 | 16 | TGTGCCAGCAGTGAGAATAGCGGGGGCAGCACAGATACGCAGTATTTT | CASSENSGGSTDTQYF
few | TRBJ2-3 | TRBD2 | TRBV7-3 | 14 | TGTGCCAGCAGCGCGGGAGCCGTCACAGATACGCAGTATTTT | CASSAGAVTDTQYF
few | TRBJ2-3 | . | TRBV6-2/TRBV6-3 | 13 | TGTGCCAGCAGTAACACAGAGACAGATACGCAGTATTTT | CASSNTETDTQYF
many | TRBJ2-7 | . | TRBV7-8 | 14 | TGTGCCAGCAGCTTTATCGGGGTACGCGGCGAGCAGTACTTC | CASSFIGVRGEQYF